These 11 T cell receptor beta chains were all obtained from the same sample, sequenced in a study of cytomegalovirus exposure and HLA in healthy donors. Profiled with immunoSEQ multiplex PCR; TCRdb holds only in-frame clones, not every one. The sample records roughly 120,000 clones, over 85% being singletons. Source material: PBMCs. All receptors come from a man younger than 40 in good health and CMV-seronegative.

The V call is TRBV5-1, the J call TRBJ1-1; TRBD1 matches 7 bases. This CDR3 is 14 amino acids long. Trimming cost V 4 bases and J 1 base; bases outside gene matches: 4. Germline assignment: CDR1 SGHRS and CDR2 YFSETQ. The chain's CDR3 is CASSARQGNTEAFF. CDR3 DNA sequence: TGCGCCAGCAGCGCTAGACAGGGGAACACTGAAGCTTTCTTT.

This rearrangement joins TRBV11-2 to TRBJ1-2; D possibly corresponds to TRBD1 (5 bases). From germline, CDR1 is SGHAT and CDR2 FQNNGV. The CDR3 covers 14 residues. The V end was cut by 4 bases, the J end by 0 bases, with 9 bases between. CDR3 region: CASSSMTANYGYTF. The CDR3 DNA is TGTGCCAGCAGCTCCATGACAGCTAACTATGGCTACACCTTC.

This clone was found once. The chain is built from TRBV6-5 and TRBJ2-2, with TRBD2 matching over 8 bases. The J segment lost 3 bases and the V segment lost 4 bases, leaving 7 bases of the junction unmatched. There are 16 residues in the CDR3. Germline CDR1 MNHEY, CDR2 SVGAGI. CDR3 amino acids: CASSSGASGHTGELFF. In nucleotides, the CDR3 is TGTGCCAGCAGTTCAGGGGCTAGCGGGCACACCGGGGAGCTGTTTTTT.

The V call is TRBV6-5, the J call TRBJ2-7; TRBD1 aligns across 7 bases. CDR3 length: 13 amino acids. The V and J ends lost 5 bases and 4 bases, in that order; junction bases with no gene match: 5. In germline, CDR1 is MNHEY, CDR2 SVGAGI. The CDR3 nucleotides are TGTGCCAGCAGTACTTACAGGGGTTACGAGCAGTACTTC. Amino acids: CASSTYRGYEQYF.

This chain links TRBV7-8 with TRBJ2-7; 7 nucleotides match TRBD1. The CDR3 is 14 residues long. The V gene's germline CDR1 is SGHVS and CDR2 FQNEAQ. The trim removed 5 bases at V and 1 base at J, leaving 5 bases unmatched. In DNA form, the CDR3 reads TGTGCCAGCAGCCAGGGGACAGTGTCCTACGAGCAGTACTTC. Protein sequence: CASSQGTVSYEQYF.

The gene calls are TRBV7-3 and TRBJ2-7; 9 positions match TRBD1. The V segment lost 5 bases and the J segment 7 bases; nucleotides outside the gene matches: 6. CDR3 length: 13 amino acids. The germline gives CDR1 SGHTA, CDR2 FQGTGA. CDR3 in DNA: TGTGCCAGCAGCACCGGACAGGGGACGGAGCAGTACTTC. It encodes CASSTGQGTEQYF. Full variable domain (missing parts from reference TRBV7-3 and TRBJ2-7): GAGVSQTPSNKVTEKGKYVELRCDPISGHTALYWYRQSLGQGPEFLIYFQGTGAADDSGLPNDRFFAVRPEGSVSTLKIQRTERGDSAVYLCASSTGQGTEQYFGPGTRLTVT.

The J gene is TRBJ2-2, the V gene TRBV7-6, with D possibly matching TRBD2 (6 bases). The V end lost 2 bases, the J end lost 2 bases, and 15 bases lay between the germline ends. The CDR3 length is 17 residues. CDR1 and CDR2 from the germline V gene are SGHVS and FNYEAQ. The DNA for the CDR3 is TGTGCCAGCAGCTTAATATTCGGCGGGGAAAACACCGGGGAGCTGTTTTTT. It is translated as CASSLIFGGENTGELFF.

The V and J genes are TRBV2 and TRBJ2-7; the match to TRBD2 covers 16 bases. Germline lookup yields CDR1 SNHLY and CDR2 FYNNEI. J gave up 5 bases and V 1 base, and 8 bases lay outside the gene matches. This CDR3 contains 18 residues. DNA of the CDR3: TGTGCCAGCAGTGAAGGGCTGGGGACTAGCGGGGGGGTGGACGAGCAGTACTTC. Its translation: CASSEGLGTSGGVDEQYF.

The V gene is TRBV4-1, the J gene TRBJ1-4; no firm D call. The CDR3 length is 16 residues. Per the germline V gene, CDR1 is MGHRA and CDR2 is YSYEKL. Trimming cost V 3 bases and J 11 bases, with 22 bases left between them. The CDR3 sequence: CASSQAPRGGSGKLFF. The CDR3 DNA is TGCGCCAGCAGCCAGGCTCCGCGGGGTGGCTCGGGGAAACTGTTTTTT.

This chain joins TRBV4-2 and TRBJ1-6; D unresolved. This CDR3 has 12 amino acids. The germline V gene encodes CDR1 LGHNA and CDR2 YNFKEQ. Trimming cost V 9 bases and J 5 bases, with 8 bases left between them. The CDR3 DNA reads TGTGCCAGTCGAGAAAATAATTCACCCCTCCACTTT. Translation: CASRENNSPLHF.

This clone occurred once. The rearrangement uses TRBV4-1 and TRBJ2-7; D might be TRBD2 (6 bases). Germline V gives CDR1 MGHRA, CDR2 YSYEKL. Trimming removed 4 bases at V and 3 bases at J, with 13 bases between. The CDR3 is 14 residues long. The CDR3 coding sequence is TGCGCCAGCAGCCCCGGGAGCCTGGTCTACGAGCAGTACTTC. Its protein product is CASSPGSLVYEQYF.